This passage covers 32 T cell receptor beta chains from one sample sequenced in a study of shared clonotypes between healthy human individuals. Clones were read by immunoSEQ multiplex PCR, and TCRdb kept only the in-frame ones, dropping some. The sample contains 780,000 or so clones, 55% to 80% of which appear only once. Material for sequencing was memory CD4+ T cells sorted from blood. Indicated subset: CD45RA-negative fraction. The receptors originated from a young woman in good health.

Only one count was recorded for this clone. This sequence joins TRBV5-5 and TRBJ1-2; D ambiguous. Per the germline V gene, CDR1 is SGHKS and CDR2 is YYEKEE (reference sequence). The CDR3 consists of 15 residues. Between the trimmed V and J ends, which lost 5 bases and 3 bases, there was a span of 17 bases. The CDR3 nucleotides read TGTGCCAGCAGGCAGGACGGCACAGTAGACTATGGCTACACCTTC. Translated: CASRQDGTVDYGYTF. Together with reference TRBV5-5 and TRBJ1-2, the CDR3 gives the full variable domain: DAGVTQSPTHLIKTRGQQVTLRCSPISGHKSVSWYQQVLGQGPQFIFQYYEKEERGRGNFPDRFSARQFPNYSSELNVNALLLGDSALYLCASRQDGTVDYGYTFGSGTRLTVV.

V gene TRBV11-2 combines with J gene TRBJ1-1; tentatively, D is TRBD1 (6 bases). The CDR3 extends over 13 amino acids. Trimming pared 1 base from V and 7 bases from J, leaving 10 bases between. The germline V gene has CDR1 SGHAT and CDR2 FQNNGV. The CDR3 DNA reads TGTGCCAGCAGCTTAGGAGACAGGATTGAAGCTTTCTTT. This encodes CASSLGDRIEAFF.

The V call is TRBV6-6, the J call TRBJ2-7, with TRBD1 matching 7 bases. The CDR3 has 15 residues. CDR1 and CDR2 from the germline V gene are MNHNY and SVGAGI (reference sequence). Unmatched junction bases numbered 7, after V lost 3 bases and J lost 2 bases. The CDR3 is CASSYETGSPYEQYF. The CDR3 DNA follows: TGTGCCAGCAGTTATGAGACAGGGTCTCCCTACGAGCAGTACTTC.

V and J are TRBV6-1 and TRBJ2-7; no clear D. CDR3 length: 11 amino acids. Germline V gene data show CDR1 as MNHNS and CDR2 as SASEGT. V dropped 8 bases and J dropped 6 bases, with 11 bases sitting between them. CDR3 coding DNA: TGTGCCAGCGGTCCCCCCCCCGAGCAGTACTTC. Translation gives CASGPPPEQYF.

V and J are TRBV9 and TRBJ2-3, with D uncertain. The CDR3 contains 14 residues. The V gene's germline CDR1 is SGDLS and CDR2 YYNGEE. Trimming cost V 0 bases and J 6 bases, with 11 bases left between them. This CDR3 reads CASSVALLRDTQYF. The CDR3 DNA reads as TGTGCCAGCAGCGTAGCACTTTTGAGGGATACGCAGTATTTT.

The chain is built from TRBV28 and TRBJ1-1, with D perhaps matching TRBD1 (5 bases). Trimming took off 6 bases at V and 1 base at J, with 15 bases between the two ends. Germline V gene sequence: CDR1 MDHEN, CDR2 SYDVKM. The CDR3 sequence is 15 residues long. The CDR3 is CASSLLQGKNTEAFF. The CDR3 bases are TGTGCCAGCAGCCTCCTCCAGGGAAAGAACACTGAAGCTTTCTTT. The whole variable domain, remainder taken from reference TRBV28 and TRBJ1-1, is DVKVTQSSRYLVKRTGEKVFLECVQDMDHENMFWYRQDPGLGLRLIYFSYDVKMKEKGDIPEGYSVSREKKERFSLILESASTNQTSMYLCASSLLQGKNTEAFFGQGTRLTVV.

This clone was recorded a few times. This specimen includes other DNA sequences encoding the same CDR3. The rearrangement joins TRBV21-1 to TRBJ2-7; the tabulated D call, TRBD2, remains unverified against the DNA. TRBV21-1 is classified as a pseudogene. The CDR3 extends over 11 amino acids. The CDR3 region is CASSPRYEQYF. CDR3 nucleotides: TGTGCCAGCAGCCCCCGGTACGAGCAGTACTTC.

This clone was seen a handful of times. The rearrangement uses TRBV5-1 and TRBJ2-1, with 11 positions matching TRBD2. The CDR3 is made up of 16 amino acids. Per germline, CDR1 SGHRS and CDR2 YFSETQ. V dropped 0 bases and J dropped 3; count of bases not matched to a gene: 2. In DNA form, the CDR3 reads TGCGCCAGCAGCTTGGATAGCGGGAGGGTCTACAATGAGCAGTTCTTC. Its translation is CASSLDSGRVYNEQFF.

The V gene is TRBV29-1, the J gene TRBJ2-1, with 9 bases lining up with TRBD1. CDR3 length: 14 amino acids. V lost 6 bases and J lost 4; bases outside the gene matches: 7. Germline-derived CDR1 and CDR2 are SQVTM and ANQGSEA. CDR3 bases: TGCAGCGTCGCCGGGACAGGGAGATACAATGAGCAGTTCTTC. It yields the protein CSVAGTGRYNEQFF.

The V call is TRBV27, the J call TRBJ1-1; the D gene is possibly TRBD1 (5 bases). Germline CDR1 is MNHEY and CDR2 is SMNVEV (reference sequence). V was clipped by 7 bases and J by 4 bases, with 22 bases between them. This CDR3 region has 16 residues. CDR3 sequence reads: CASIPGFGGGVTEAFF. The CDR3 DNA follows: TGTGCCAGCATTCCCGGTTTTGGGGGTGGGGTCACTGAAGCTTTCTTT.

The chain combines TRBV27 with TRBJ1-2; D may be TRBD1 (5 bases). CDR1 is MNHEY and CDR2 is SMNVEV in the germline V gene (reference sequence). V lost 5 bases to trimming and J lost 1 base, with 11 bases between them. The CDR3 has 14 residues. CDR3 in amino acids: CASSVGRLNYGYTF. The DNA of the CDR3 is TGTGCCAGCAGTGTGGGACGGCTTAACTATGGCTACACCTTC.

The table lists this clone with a few counts. The chain carries TRBV5-3 and TRBJ2-1, with 9 positions matching TRBD2. TRBV5-3 is given ORF status, its function remaining uncertain. The CDR3 extends over 16 amino acids. With 9 bases clipped from V and 0 bases from J, the junction kept 10 bases outside the gene matches. The CDR3 loop reads CAISGSPQNSYNEQFF. In nucleotides, the CDR3 is TGTGCCATTAGCGGGAGCCCACAGAACTCCTACAATGAGCAGTTCTTC.

The rearrangement uses TRBV7-3 and TRBJ1-2; 7 bases match TRBD1. J was trimmed by 8 bases and V by 0 bases; bases with no gene match: 6. The CDR3 consists of 14 residues. Germline V gene data show CDR1 as SGHTA and CDR2 as FQGTGA. CDR3 protein: CASSLTGTEGGYTF. CDR3 DNA: TGTGCCAGCAGCTTAACTGGGACAGAGGGAGGCTACACCTTC.

The sample holds many counts of this clone. The chain recombines TRBV5-8 with TRBJ1-5; 8 nucleotides match TRBD1. The CDR3 has 17 residues. V lost 4 bases, J lost 0 bases, and 9 bases stayed unmatched. Germline values: CDR1 SGHTS, CDR2 YDEGEE. The CDR3 sequence: CASSHRTGSDSNQPQHF. CDR3 nucleotide sequence: TGTGCCAGCAGCCACCGGACAGGGTCGGATAGCAATCAGCCCCAGCATTTT.

The genes are TRBV7-8 and TRBJ2-3; possible D gene TRBD2, 5 bases. The CDR3 has 15 residues. Between the trimmed V and J ends, which lost 0 bases and 4 bases, there was a span of 11 bases. Germline V CDR1 and CDR2: SGHVS, FQNEAQ. The CDR3 bases are TGTGCCAGCAGCTTAGCGACTGTGAGGGCAGATACGCAGTATTTT. It codes for CASSLATVRADTQYF.

The rearrangement uses TRBV11-2 and TRBJ2-1, with D perhaps assigned TRBD1 or TRBD2 (6 bases each). This CDR3 comprises 14 residues. Trimming stripped 5 bases from V and 7 bases from J, with 15 bases between. CDR1 is SGHAT and CDR2 is FQNNGV in the germline V gene. The CDR3 DNA follows: TGTGCCAGCAGCCCCGCCGGGGGCCTGAATGAGCAGTTCTTC. It specifies CASSPAGGLNEQFF.

This sequence joins TRBV5-4 and TRBJ1-2; 7 bases agree with TRBD1. The CDR3 length is 14 residues. V shed 5 bases, J shed 4 bases, and the junction held 8 bases outside the gene matches. CDR1 is SGHNT and CDR2 is YYREEE in the germline V gene (reference sequence). CDR3 in DNA: TGTGCCAGCAGGGCAGCAGGGGGTTCCTATGGCTACACCTTC. Amino acid sequence: CASRAAGGSYGYTF.

The chain recombines TRBV29-1 with TRBJ1-1, with unresolved D. The CDR3 covers 13 residues. Trimming cost V 5 bases and J 4 bases, with 14 bases left between them. CDR1 SQVTM and CDR2 ANQGSEA come from the germline V gene. The CDR3 nucleotides read TGCAGCGTTACTCCGGCGGCTTTCACTGAAGCTTTCTTT. It codes for CSVTPAAFTEAFF.

The chain's CDR3 is CASESPGGNTEAFF. The CDR3 DNA reads as TGTGCCAGCGAGTCACCCGGCGGGAACACTGAAGCTTTCTTT. V gene TRBV28 combines with J gene TRBJ1-1; D gene ambiguous. V gave up 8 bases and J gave up 1 base, with 14 bases separating them. The CDR3 totals 14 residues. Germline V gene sequence: CDR1 MDHEN, CDR2 SYDVKM.

At least ten counts were recorded for this clone. Other DNA variants within this sample encode the same CDR3. The chain employs TRBV19 and TRBJ2-5; TRBD1 might be the D (6 bases). V was trimmed by 3 bases and J by 1 base, leaving 9 bases between them. Germline CDR1 is LNHDA and CDR2 is SQIVND (reference sequence). CDR3 size: 14 residues. CDR3 nucleotides: TGTGCCAGTAGTATCGCAGGGGCCCAAGAGACCCAGTACTTC. As protein: CASSIAGAQETQYF.

The rearrangement links TRBV28 to TRBJ1-2, with D unresolved. CDR1 MDHEN and CDR2 SYDVKM come from the germline V gene. The CDR3 length is 12 residues. The ends were cut back, 7 bases at V and 7 bases at J, with 13 bases in the middle. The CDR3 loop reads CASTPRVFGYTF. Here the CDR3 DNA reads TGTGCCAGCACTCCGAGGGTCTTTGGCTACACCTTC.

This clone has just a few counts. At the DNA level, this CDR3 is encoded by other sequences in the same sample as well. The V and J genes are TRBV18 and TRBJ2-5; 9 nucleotides agree with TRBD1. The CDR3 has 14 residues. V shed 3 bases, J shed 3 bases, and the junction held 2 bases outside the gene matches. CDR1 KGHSH and CDR2 LQKENI come from the germline V gene. CDR3 residues: CASSPGQGKETQYF. The CDR3 nucleotides are TGTGCCAGCTCACCGGGACAGGGAAAAGAGACCCAGTACTTC.

As for this clone: Other nucleotide sequences in the sample specify the same CDR3. The V gene is TRBV18, the J gene TRBJ2-7; tentative D call: TRBD1 (5 bases). The CDR3 spans 14 residues. CDR1 is KGHSH, CDR2 LQKENI, per germline. V lost 4 bases and J lost 0, with 10 bases in between. Here the CDR3 DNA reads TGTGCCAGCTCACACGACAGTAGCTCCTACGAGCAGTACTTC. It codes for CASSHDSSSYEQYF. Looking up the rest from reference TRBV18 and TRBJ2-7 gives the full variable domain: NAGVMQNPRHLVRRRGQEARLRCSPMKGHSHVYWYRQLPEEGLKFMVYLQKENIIDESGMPKERFSAEFPKEGPSILRIQQVVRGDSAAYFCASSHDSSSYEQYFGPGTRLTVT.

This clone was recorded a few times. A much larger clonotype is one base distant, so this may be a read error. Other DNA sequences within the sample encode an identical CDR3. The chain employs TRBV5-1 and TRBJ1-3; D is unresolved. Germline lookup yields CDR1 SGHRS and CDR2 YFSETQ. Deletions cut 0 bases from V and 2 bases from J, with 6 bases between. There are 14 residues in the CDR3. In DNA form, the CDR3 reads TGCGCCAGCAGCTTGGGGACTGCTGGAAACACCATATATTTT. This codes for CASSLGTAGNTIYF.

The V gene is TRBV4-2, the J gene TRBJ2-2; TRBD2 aligns across 8 bases. V was pared by 1 base and J by 2 bases, with 12 bases of the junction left unmatched. Germline V gene data show CDR1 as LGHNA and CDR2 as YNFKEQ. The CDR3 sequence is 19 residues long. The CDR3, as DNA: TGTGCCAGCAGCCAAGTCATTAGAGAGGTAGCGGGAAACACCGGGGAGCTGTTTTTT. This translates into CASSQVIREVAGNTGELFF.

This clone was seen a few times. The chain carries TRBV7-8 and TRBJ1-1, with D unresolved. The CDR3 extends over 14 amino acids. V lost 4 bases and J lost 2, with 11 bases in between. Per the germline V gene, CDR1 is SGHVS and CDR2 is FQNEAQ. In nucleotides, the CDR3 is TGTGCCAGCAGCTCACAGTGGGTAAACACTGAAGCTTTCTTT. Protein product: CASSSQWVNTEAFF.

The CDR3 here is CASSLTSGGYNEQFF. CDR3 in DNA: TGTGCCAGCAGCCTGACTAGCGGAGGCTACAATGAGCAGTTCTTC. The chain employs TRBV28 and TRBJ2-1; TRBD2 agrees at 9 bases. The CDR3 runs 15 residues. Looked up from germline, CDR1 is MDHEN and CDR2 is SYDVKM. V was pared by 6 bases and J by 3 bases, with 6 bases of the junction left unmatched.

This chain uses TRBV27 with TRBJ2-1, with 11 bases matching TRBD2. The germline V gene encodes CDR1 MNHEY and CDR2 SMNVEV (reference sequence). The CDR3 spans 14 residues. Trimming at V came to 10 bases and at J to 6 bases, leaving 8 bases not matched to a gene. DNA of the CDR3: TGTGCCACCCCTCTAGCGGGAGGATTCAATGAGCAGTTCTTC. The encoded protein is CATPLAGGFNEQFF.

This clone was recorded once. The gene calls are TRBV11-3 and TRBJ2-6, with 9 bases matching TRBD1. Germline V gives CDR1 SGHNT, CDR2 YENEEA. This CDR3 has 17 amino acids. Trimming at V came to 8 bases and at J to 0 bases, leaving 8 bases not matched to a gene. As DNA, the CDR3 is TGTGCCAGCGGGCCGGGACAGGGAAGCTCTGGGGCCAACGTCCTGACTTTC. Translating it yields CASGPGQGSSGANVLTF.

This chain links TRBV6-5 with TRBJ1-5; D remains ambiguous. This CDR3 contains 15 residues. Trimming pared 3 bases from V and 2 bases from J, leaving 11 bases between. Germline CDR1 reads MNHEY; CDR2 reads SVGAGI. CDR3: CASSYRASGNQPQHF. The CDR3 DNA is TGTGCCAGCAGTTATCGCGCTTCCGGCAATCAGCCCCAGCATTTT.

Turning to this clone: One base away lies a much larger clone, so this may be a sequencing read error. J is TRBJ1-5 and V is TRBV7-6; D unclear. V was clipped by 1 base and J by 1 base, with 8 bases between them. CDR1 and CDR2 from the germline V gene are SGHVS and FNYEAQ. The CDR3 runs to 15 residues. In nucleotides, the CDR3 is TGTGCCAGCAGCTTAGACACCTTAAGCAATCAGCCCCAGCATTTT. This encodes CASSLDTLSNQPQHF.

The CDR3 region has the DNA TGTGCCAGCTTCACTTCCGGGACTAGCGTTGAGCAGTTCTTC. It encodes CASFTSGTSVEQFF. This chain joins TRBV28 and TRBJ2-1, with 10 bases aligning to TRBD2. The CDR3 runs to 14 residues. V trimming: 8 bases; J trimming: 9 bases; junction bases outside the gene matches: 10. CDR1 MDHEN and CDR2 SYDVKM come from the germline V gene.